The sequence of this TCR beta chain was determined in a study of blood T cell repertoires in COVID-19. Study-level information: In Cohort 3, a recovered donor had either two negative PCRs, clearance, or symptom resolution. T cells, B-cell-depleted T cells, or PBMCs supplied cDNA or gDNA.

CDR1 is SGHRS, CDR2 YFSETQ, per germline. V shed 3 bases and J 8 bases; nucleotides not matched to a gene: 12. The CDR3 has 16 amino acids. Per the authors' pipeline: Amplification of reference gene primers provided the estimated nucleated cell counts. The assay was immunoSEQ multiplex PCR, and TCRdb's table has in-frame clones only and misses some. Clonal size and the V and J genes are those of that table, whereas D and trimming came from the DNA. Of hundreds of thousands of clones in the sample, 85% to 90% were seen once. The rearrangement joins TRBV5-1 to TRBJ2-1; 9 bases are shared with TRBD2. Sequencing was performed on PBMCs or T cells enriched from blood (not recorded which). This sequence was found in a woman in her sixties or seventies in a cohort exposed to, infected with or recovered from COVID-19 (not recorded which). The CDR3 region is CASSSKSSGIVDEQFF. In DNA, the CDR3 is TGCGCCAGCAGCTCCAAATCTAGCGGGATAGTTGATGAGCAGTTCTTC.